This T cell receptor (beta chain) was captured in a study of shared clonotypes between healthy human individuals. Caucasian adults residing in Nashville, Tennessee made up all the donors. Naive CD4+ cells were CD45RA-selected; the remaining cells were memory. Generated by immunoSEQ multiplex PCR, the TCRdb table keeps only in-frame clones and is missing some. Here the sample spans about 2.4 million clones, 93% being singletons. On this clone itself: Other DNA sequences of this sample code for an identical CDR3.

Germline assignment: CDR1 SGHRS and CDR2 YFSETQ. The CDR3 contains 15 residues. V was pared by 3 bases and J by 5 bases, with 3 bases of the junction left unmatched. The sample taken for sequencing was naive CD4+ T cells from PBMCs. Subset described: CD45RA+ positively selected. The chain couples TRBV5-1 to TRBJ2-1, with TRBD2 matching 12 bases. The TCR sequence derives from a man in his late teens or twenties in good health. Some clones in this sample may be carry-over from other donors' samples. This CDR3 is CASSSLAGGNNEQFF. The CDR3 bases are TGCGCCAGCAGCTCACTAGCGGGGGGTAACAATGAGCAGTTCTTC.